This T cell receptor (beta chain) was identified during a study of spatial heterogeneity in lung cancer. Described time point: sample taken at primary tumor resection. Unsorted samples of tumor, nontumor lung or frozen PBMC had their whole RNA sequenced. Donation came from 70 or so patients with untreated early-stage non-small cell lung cancer. The table lists this clonotype with many counts. The CDR3 is made up of 15 amino acids. The ends were cut back, 1 base at V and 3 bases at J, with 12 bases in the middle. Germline lookup yields CDR1 SGHTA and CDR2 FQGNSA. The presence of a unique molecular identifier marked each TCR cDNA molecule. TCRdb redid the calling of the 5' RACE reads with MiXCR, one entry per CDR3 protein. Counted here are several thousand distinct CDR3 sequences, approximately 4% occurring once; the ten biggest clones make up around a quarter.

This material consisted of normal lung tissue next to the tumor, taken at surgery. The TCR comes from a female donor with early-stage non-small cell lung cancer. The chain has TRBV7-2 and TRBJ1-2; D perhaps matches TRBD1 (6 bases). CDR3 amino acids: CASSLVGAQDYGYTF. Here the CDR3 DNA reads TGTGCCAGCAGCTTAGTGGGGGCGCAGGACTATGGCTACACCTTC.